Shown below are 25 T cell receptor beta chains from a single sample sequenced in a study of blood T cells in healthy people across ages (dated by TCRdb to between 2015 and 2016). Libraries were made using 5' RACE. Sequencer: Illumina HiSeq 2500. A second roughly 6 to 12 cycle PCR used a sample-barcoded 5' primer and a J-beta primer mix. TCRdb trimmed public reads at Q25 via fastp, called clones via MiXCR and kept in-frame beta chains. Identical CDR3 proteins give one entry, which carries the most common genes and DNA. The sample table records 650,000 to 900,000 distinct CDR3 sequences; approximately 59% of these occur just once. In total, the top ten clones hold 25% to 30% of the sample. Sequencing was carried out using blood. The receptor source for this set is a man aged 25-40 years in good health.

The gene calls are TRBV7-9 and TRBJ2-1; TRBD1 matches 7 bases. J lost 6 bases, V lost 10 bases, and 6 bases had no gene match. The CDR3 is 12 residues long. The V gene's germline CDR1 is SEHNR and CDR2 FQNEAQ (reference sequence). The CDR3 spells CATGDSFNEQFF. CDR3 in DNA: TGTGCCACCGGGGACAGTTTCAATGAGCAGTTCTTC.

The chain uses TRBV20-1 and TRBJ2-7; a possible D gene is TRBD1 (6 bases). This CDR3 has 14 amino acids. V lost 0 bases to trimming and J lost 2 bases, with 11 bases between them. Per the germline V gene, CDR1 is DFQATT and CDR2 is SNEGSKA (reference sequence). CDR3: CSARDRDKPYEQYF. The CDR3 DNA reads TGCAGTGCTAGAGACCGGGACAAACCCTACGAGCAGTACTTC.

The rearrangement joins TRBV29-1 to TRBJ1-2; perhaps TRBD1 as D (5 bases). The germline V gene has CDR1 SQVTM and CDR2 ANQGSEA. Trimming pared 2 bases from V and 2 bases from J, leaving 12 bases between. The CDR3 is 14 amino acids. CDR3 in amino acids: CSVERGSANYGYTF. In DNA form, the CDR3 reads TGCAGCGTTGAAAGGGGATCGGCGAACTATGGCTACACCTTC.

For the CDR3, the DNA is TGTGCCAGCCAAGAAACAGGGACAGGGAGGAATGAGCAGTTCTTC. It yields the protein CASQETGTGRNEQFF. The V call is TRBV12-3 or TRBV12-4, the J call TRBJ2-1; 9 bases match TRBD1. Trimming at V came to 8 bases and at J to 7 bases, leaving 12 bases not matched to a gene. The CDR3 consists of 15 residues.

This clonotype turned up a few times. The chain has TRBV20-1 and TRBJ2-5; 12 bases align to TRBD2. Germline CDR1 reads DFQATT; CDR2 reads SNEGSKA (reference sequence). The CDR3 consists of 15 residues. Trimming at V came to 5 bases and at J to 4 bases, leaving 8 bases not matched to a gene. CDR3 sequence (DNA): TGCAGTGCTCTAGCGGGGGGGGCGCTCGCAGAGACCCAGTACTTC. Translating it yields CSALAGGALAETQYF.

The rearrangement joins TRBV5-1 to TRBJ2-2; 7 nucleotides match TRBD1. Trimming took 2 bases from V and 2 from J; bases not matched to a gene: 6. CDR1 SGHRS and CDR2 YFSETQ come from the germline V gene. The length of the CDR3 is 16 residues. The CDR3 coding sequence is TGCGCCAGCAGCTTACGGGGACAGCTAAACACCGGGGAGCTGTTTTTT. Translation gives CASSLRGQLNTGELFF.

V and J are TRBV7-8 and TRBJ2-7; D remains unclear. CDR3 length: 15 amino acids. Germline-derived CDR1 and CDR2 are SGHVS and FQNEAQ. Trimming shortened V by 0 bases and J by 1 base, and 10 bases separated the two germline ends. The CDR3: CASSLAQEPSYEQYF. CDR3 sequence (DNA): TGTGCCAGCAGCTTAGCGCAGGAGCCGTCCTACGAGCAGTACTTC. Based on the CDR3 plus reference TRBV7-8 and TRBJ2-7, the full variable domain is GAGVSQSPRYKVAKRGQDVALRCDPISGHVSLFWYQQALGQGPEFLTYFQNEAQLDKSGLPSDRFFAERPEGSVSTLKIQRTQQEDSAVYLCASSLAQEPSYEQYFGPGTRLTVT.

The rearrangement uses TRBV10-3 and TRBJ2-3; D is ambiguous. This CDR3 comprises 16 residues. Germline loops: CDR1 ENHRY, CDR2 SYGVKD. Trimming took 0 bases from V and 2 from J, leaving 12 bases between them. CDR3 sequence reads: CAISESNIGVTDTQYF. The CDR3 nucleotides are TGTGCCATCAGTGAGTCGAACATAGGAGTCACAGATACGCAGTATTTT.

This clonotype was recorded a few times. The CDR3 DNA reads as TGTGCCAGCAGCTTATTGCTAGCGGCCTCCTACGAGCAGTACTTC. It encodes CASSLLLAASYEQYF. This chain joins TRBV7-2 and TRBJ2-7; the match to TRBD2 covers 7 bases. CDR1 SGHTA and CDR2 FQGNSA come from the germline V gene. This CDR3 spans 15 amino acids. V lost 2 bases and J lost 0; bases outside the gene matches: 4.

This clonotype was counted only a few times. The rearrangement links TRBV6-1 to TRBJ2-5; TRBD1 agrees at 8 bases. Unmatched junction bases numbered 4, after V lost 3 bases and J lost 1 base. The CDR3 has 15 residues. From germline, CDR1 is MNHNS and CDR2 SASEGT. In nucleotides, the CDR3 is TGTGCCAGCAGTGAGTCAGGGGGCTTCCAAGAGACCCAGTACTTC. Translation gives CASSESGGFQETQYF.

In this sample, this clonotype turned up a few times. The chain recombines TRBV4-3 with TRBJ2-1, with unresolved D. The CDR3 length is 15 residues. Germline-derived CDR1 and CDR2 are LGHNA and YSLEER. V lost 0 bases and J 4 bases, leaving 10 bases between the germline ends. The CDR3 here is CASSQEGADYNEQFF. The CDR3 bases are TGCGCCAGCAGCCAAGAGGGTGCTGATTACAATGAGCAGTTCTTC.

The chain links TRBV4-3 to TRBJ1-6, with 9 bases matching TRBD1. Germline lookup yields CDR1 LGHNA and CDR2 YSLEER. Trimming removed 3 bases from V and 8 bases from J; junction bases left unmatched: 8. This CDR3 has 16 residues. The chain's CDR3 is CASSQGQGRSDSPLHF. As DNA, the CDR3 is TGCGCCAGCAGCCAGGGACAGGGTAGAAGTGATTCACCCCTCCACTTT.

The gene calls are TRBV28 and TRBJ1-4; the D is unclear. The V gene's germline CDR1 is MDHEN and CDR2 SYDVKM. The CDR3 runs 13 residues. V was trimmed by 8 bases and J by 4 bases, leaving 11 bases between them. CDR3 loop: CASSGLINEKLFF. DNA of the CDR3: TGTGCCAGCTCCGGCCTCATTAATGAAAAACTGTTTTTT.

This rearrangement joins TRBV7-6 to TRBJ2-1; unclear D gene. The CDR3 totals 15 residues. Trimming took off 5 bases at V and 8 bases at J, with 19 bases between the two ends. The germline V gene encodes CDR1 SGHVS and CDR2 FNYEAQ. The CDR3 bases are TGTGCCAGCAGCCCCCGATTCCGCGCATCGGATGAGCAGTTCTTC. It is translated as CASSPRFRASDEQFF. The complete variable domain, with remaining parts taken from reference TRBV7-6 and TRBJ2-1, reads GAGVSQSPRYKVTKRGQDVALRCDPISGHVSLYWYRQALGQGPEFLTYFNYEAQQDKSGLPNDRFSAERPEGSISTLTIQRTEQRDSAMYRCASSPRFRASDEQFFGPGTRLTVL.

The chain employs TRBV29-1 and TRBJ2-5, with D possibly being TRBD1 or TRBD2 (7 bases each). Germline CDR1 and CDR2: SQVTM and ANQGSEA. The CDR3 has 15 amino acids. Trimming pared 4 bases from V and 7 bases from J, leaving 22 bases between. CDR3 loop: CSVVAGGAPGGTQYF. As DNA, the CDR3 is TGCAGCGTTGTAGCAGGGGGGGCTCCTGGGGGGACCCAGTACTTC. Full variable domain (rest looked up from reference TRBV29-1 and TRBJ2-5): SAVISQKPSRDICQRGTSLTIQCQVDSQVTMMFWYRQQPGQSLTLIATANQGSEATYESGFVIDKFPISRPNLTFSTLTVSNMSPEDSSIYLCSVVAGGAPGGTQYFGPGTRLLVL.

The rearrangement links TRBV20-1 to TRBJ2-5; D possibly uses TRBD1 or TRBD2 (6 bases each). CDR1 is DFQATT and CDR2 is SNEGSKA in the germline V gene (reference sequence). CDR3 length: 14 amino acids. V was cut by 3 bases and J by 0 bases, with 11 bases left in between. The CDR3 sequence: CSARGGSYQETQYF. In nucleotides, the CDR3 is TGCAGTGCTAGGGGGGGCTCGTACCAAGAGACCCAGTACTTC.

This clonotype was seen more than once but under ten times. The gene calls are TRBV6-5 and TRBJ2-3, with 11 bases aligning to TRBD2. With 6 bases clipped from V and 5 bases from J, the junction kept 7 bases outside the gene matches. CDR3 length: 15 residues. CDR1 and CDR2 from the germline V gene are MNHEY and SVGAGI. The CDR3 nucleotides are TGTGCCAGCAGCTGGGCTAGCGGGGGGTTAGATACGCAGTATTTT. This codes for CASSWASGGLDTQYF.

The gene calls are TRBV6-5 and TRBJ1-5; a possible D gene is TRBD1 (5 bases). The CDR3 length is 14 residues. The germline gives CDR1 MNHEY, CDR2 SVGAGI. Trimming removed 6 bases from V and 0 bases from J, with 9 bases in between. CDR3 DNA sequence: TGTGCCAGCAGCCGACAGTATAGCAATCAGCCCCAGCATTTT. Its translation: CASSRQYSNQPQHF.

This chain links TRBV20-1 with TRBJ2-5; no reliable D call. CDR1 and CDR2 (germline): DFQATT, SNEGSKA (reference sequence). The CDR3 spans 12 residues. V lost 0 bases to trimming and J lost 5 bases, with 7 bases between them. CDR3 loop: CSARDNGETQYF. For the CDR3, the DNA is TGCAGTGCTAGAGATAATGGGGAGACCCAGTACTTC.

The chain joins TRBV29-1 to TRBJ2-7; TRBD2 aligns across 11 bases. V shed 6 bases, J shed 1 base, and the junction held 5 bases outside the gene matches. The CDR3 consists of 14 residues. Per germline, CDR1 SQVTM and CDR2 ANQGSEA. The CDR3 coding sequence is TGCAGCGTCGCTACTAGCGGGGGATCCTACGAGCAGTACTTC. Its protein is CSVATSGGSYEQYF.

This clonotype was seen a single time. This chain connects TRBV10-3 to TRBJ2-1, with TRBD1 matching over 8 bases. The CDR3 is made up of 13 amino acids. The V and J ends lost 5 bases and 6 bases, in that order; junction bases with no gene match: 3. Germline CDR1 reads ENHRY; CDR2 reads SYGVKD. The CDR3 region is CAISMGQVNEQFF. Here the CDR3 DNA reads TGTGCCATCAGTATGGGACAGGTCAATGAGCAGTTCTTC.

The chain recombines TRBV28 with TRBJ2-1, with unresolved D. The CDR3 loop spans 16 amino acids. V was shortened by 5 bases and J by 2 bases, with 16 bases between the two germline ends. CDR1 and CDR2 from the germline V gene are MDHEN and SYDVKM. DNA for the CDR3: TGTGCCAGCAGTCTCGCTATAGGGCCCCCCTACAATGAGCAGTTCTTC. This encodes CASSLAIGPPYNEQFF.

The V and J genes are TRBV7-2 and TRBJ2-3, with 10 nucleotides matching TRBD2. V lost 1 base and J lost 5; bases outside the gene matches: 6. Germline V gene lookup returns CDR1 SGHTA and CDR2 FQGNSA. This CDR3 contains 16 residues. CDR3 sequence: CASSLVLAGAKDTQYF. In nucleotides, the CDR3 is TGTGCCAGCAGCTTAGTGCTAGCGGGAGCTAAAGATACGCAGTATTTT.

A few counts support this clonotype. This chain uses TRBV29-1 with TRBJ2-5; 7 bases are a match to TRBD1. Germline trimming cut 4 bases from V and 2 bases from J; bases unmatched to any gene: 4. The CDR3 has 13 amino acids. The germline CDR1 and CDR2 sequences are SQVTM and ANQGSEA. The CDR3 region is CSVAGQHQETQYF. The CDR3, as DNA: TGCAGCGTTGCGGGACAGCATCAAGAGACCCAGTACTTC. Full variable domain (rest looked up from reference TRBV29-1 and TRBJ2-5): SAVISQKPSRDICQRGTSLTIQCQVDSQVTMMFWYRQQPGQSLTLIATANQGSEATYESGFVIDKFPISRPNLTFSTLTVSNMSPEDSSIYLCSVAGQHQETQYFGPGTRLLVL.

The chain carries TRBV20-1 and TRBJ2-3; no reliable D call. The ends were cut back, 0 bases at V and 2 bases at J, with 9 bases in the middle. Germline V gene data show CDR1 as DFQATT and CDR2 as SNEGSKA (reference sequence). The CDR3 is 14 amino acids. The CDR3 region is CSARELGNTDTQYF. The CDR3 nucleotides read TGCAGTGCTAGAGAACTGGGAAACACAGATACGCAGTATTTT.